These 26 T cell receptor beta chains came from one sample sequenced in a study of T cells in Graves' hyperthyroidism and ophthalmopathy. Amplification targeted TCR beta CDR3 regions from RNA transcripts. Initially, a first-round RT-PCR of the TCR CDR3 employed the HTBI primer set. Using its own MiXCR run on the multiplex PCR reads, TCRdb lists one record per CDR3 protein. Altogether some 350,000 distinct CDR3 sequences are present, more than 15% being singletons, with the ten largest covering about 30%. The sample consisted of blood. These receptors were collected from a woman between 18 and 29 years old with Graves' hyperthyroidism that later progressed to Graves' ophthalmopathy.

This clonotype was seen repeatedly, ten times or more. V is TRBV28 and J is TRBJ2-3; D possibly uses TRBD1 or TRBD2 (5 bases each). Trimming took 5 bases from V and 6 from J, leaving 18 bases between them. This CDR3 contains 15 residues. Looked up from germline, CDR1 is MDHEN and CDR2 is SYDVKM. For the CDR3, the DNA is TGTGCCAGCAGTACCGGGACCGGCCCTCGCGATACGCAGTATTTT. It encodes CASSTGTGPRDTQYF.

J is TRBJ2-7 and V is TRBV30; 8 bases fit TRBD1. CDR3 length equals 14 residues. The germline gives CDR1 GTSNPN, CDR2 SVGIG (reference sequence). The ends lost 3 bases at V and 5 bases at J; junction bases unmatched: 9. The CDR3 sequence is CAWSPGQGWDEQYF. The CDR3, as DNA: TGTGCCTGGAGCCCCGGACAGGGATGGGACGAGCAGTACTTC.

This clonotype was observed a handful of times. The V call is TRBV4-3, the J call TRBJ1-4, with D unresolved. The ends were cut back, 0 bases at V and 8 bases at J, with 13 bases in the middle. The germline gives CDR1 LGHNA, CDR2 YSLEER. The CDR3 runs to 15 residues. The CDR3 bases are TGCGCCAGCAGCCAAGATAGACACACGGGCGAAAAACTGTTTTTT. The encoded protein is CASSQDRHTGEKLFF.

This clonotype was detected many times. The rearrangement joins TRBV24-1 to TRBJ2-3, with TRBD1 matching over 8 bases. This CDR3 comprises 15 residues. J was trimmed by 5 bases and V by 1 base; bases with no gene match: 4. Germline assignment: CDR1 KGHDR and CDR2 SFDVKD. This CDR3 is CATSDFGQGRDTQYF. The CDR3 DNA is TGTGCCACCAGTGATTTTGGACAGGGTCGAGATACGCAGTATTTT.

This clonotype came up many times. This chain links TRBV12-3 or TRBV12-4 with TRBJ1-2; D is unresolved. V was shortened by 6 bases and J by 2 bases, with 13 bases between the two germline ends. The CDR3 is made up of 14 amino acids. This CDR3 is CASSILAQNYGYTF. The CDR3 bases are TGTGCCAGCAGCATTCTGGCACAGAACTATGGCTACACCTTC.

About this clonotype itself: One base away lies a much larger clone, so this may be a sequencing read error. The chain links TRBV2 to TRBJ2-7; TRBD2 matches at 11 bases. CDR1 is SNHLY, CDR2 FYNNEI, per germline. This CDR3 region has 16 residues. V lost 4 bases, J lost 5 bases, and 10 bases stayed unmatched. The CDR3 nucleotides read TGTGCCAGCAGTGCCCAACTAGCGGGAGAGTCCGACGAGCAGTACTTC. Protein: CASSAQLAGESDEQYF.

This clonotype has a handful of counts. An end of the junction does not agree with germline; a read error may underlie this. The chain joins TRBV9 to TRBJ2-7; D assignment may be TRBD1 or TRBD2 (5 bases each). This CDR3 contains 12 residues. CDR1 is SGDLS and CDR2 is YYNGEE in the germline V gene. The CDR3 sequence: CASSRDGTTKDF. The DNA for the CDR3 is TGTGCCAGCAGCAGGGACGGGACGACGAAGGACTTC.

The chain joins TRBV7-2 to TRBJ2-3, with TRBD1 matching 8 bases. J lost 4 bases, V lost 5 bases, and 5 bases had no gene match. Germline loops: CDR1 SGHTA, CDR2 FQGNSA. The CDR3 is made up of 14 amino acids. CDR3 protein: CASSAGGGSDTQYF. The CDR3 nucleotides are TGTGCCAGCAGCGCAGGGGGCGGGTCAGATACGCAGTATTTT. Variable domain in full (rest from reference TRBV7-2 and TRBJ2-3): GAGVSQSPSNKVTEKGKDVELRCDPISGHTALYWYRQSLGQGLEFLIYFQGNSAPDKSGLPSDRFSAERTGGSVSTLTIQRTQQEDSAVYLCASSAGGGSDTQYFGPGTRLTVL.

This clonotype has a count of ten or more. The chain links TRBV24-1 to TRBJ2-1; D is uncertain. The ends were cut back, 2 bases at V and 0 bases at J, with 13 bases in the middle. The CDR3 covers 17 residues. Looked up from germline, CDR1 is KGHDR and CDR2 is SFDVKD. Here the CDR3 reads CATSDWKQPSSYNEQFF. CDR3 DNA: TGTGCCACCAGTGATTGGAAACAACCGAGCTCCTACAATGAGCAGTTCTTC.

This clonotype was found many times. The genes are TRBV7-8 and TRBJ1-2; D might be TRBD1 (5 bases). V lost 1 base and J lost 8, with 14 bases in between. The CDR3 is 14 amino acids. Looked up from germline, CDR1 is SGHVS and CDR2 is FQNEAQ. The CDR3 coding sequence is TGTGCCAGCAGCTTAGGATCAGGGCTAGAGGGCTACACCTTC. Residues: CASSLGSGLEGYTF.

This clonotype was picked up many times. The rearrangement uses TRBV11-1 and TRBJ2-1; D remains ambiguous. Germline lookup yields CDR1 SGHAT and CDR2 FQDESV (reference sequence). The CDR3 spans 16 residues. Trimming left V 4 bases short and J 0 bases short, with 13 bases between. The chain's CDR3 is CASSYTIPSSYNEQFF. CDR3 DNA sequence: TGTGCCAGCAGCTACACGATCCCAAGCTCCTACAATGAGCAGTTCTTC.

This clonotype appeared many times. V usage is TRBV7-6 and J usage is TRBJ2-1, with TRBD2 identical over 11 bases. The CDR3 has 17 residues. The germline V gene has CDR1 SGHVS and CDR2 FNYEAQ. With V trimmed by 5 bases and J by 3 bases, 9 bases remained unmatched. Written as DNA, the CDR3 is TGTGCCAGCAGCGCCAGGGTAGCGGGAGGGCTCTACAATGAGCAGTTCTTC. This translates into CASSARVAGGLYNEQFF.

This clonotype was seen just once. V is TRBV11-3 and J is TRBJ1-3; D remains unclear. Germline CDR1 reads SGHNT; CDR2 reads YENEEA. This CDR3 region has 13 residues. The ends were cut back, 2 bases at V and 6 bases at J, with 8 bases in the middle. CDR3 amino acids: CASSLPSVNTIYF. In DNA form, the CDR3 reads TGTGCCAGCAGCTTACCCTCGGTAAACACCATATATTTT.

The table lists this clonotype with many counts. This chain's CDR3 is CASSAVLAGASEQYF. The CDR3 region has the DNA TGCGCCAGCAGCGCCGTACTAGCGGGAGCTTCCGAGCAGTACTTC. The chain carries TRBV5-1 and TRBJ2-7; 11 nucleotides line up with TRBD2. The CDR3 length is 15 residues. The ends lost 4 bases at V and 6 bases at J; junction bases unmatched: 9. Germline CDR1 reads SGHRS; CDR2 reads YFSETQ.

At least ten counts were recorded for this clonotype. DNA of the CDR3: TGTGCCAGCAGCTCATTTCGACAGGCTCATGAAGCTTTCTTT. This gives the protein CASSSFRQAHEAFF. V gene TRBV7-9 combines with J gene TRBJ1-1; a weak D match, TRBD1 (6 bases). Germline-derived CDR1 and CDR2 are SEHNR and FQNEAQ (reference sequence). Trimming shortened V by 4 bases and J by 7 bases, and 16 bases separated the two germline ends. The CDR3 has 14 residues.

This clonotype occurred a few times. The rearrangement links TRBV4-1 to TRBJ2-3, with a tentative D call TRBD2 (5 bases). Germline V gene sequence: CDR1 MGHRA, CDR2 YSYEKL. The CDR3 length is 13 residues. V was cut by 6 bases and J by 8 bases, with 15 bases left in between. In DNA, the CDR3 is TGCGCCAGCAGTCCTGGGAGTTGGCTTACGCAGTATTTT. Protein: CASSPGSWLTQYF.

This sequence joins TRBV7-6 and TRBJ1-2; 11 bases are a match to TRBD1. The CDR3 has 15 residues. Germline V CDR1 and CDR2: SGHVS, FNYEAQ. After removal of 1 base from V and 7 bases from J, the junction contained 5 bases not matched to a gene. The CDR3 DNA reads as TGTGCCAGCAGCTTAGGGGGACAGGGGGGACGTGGCTACACCTTC. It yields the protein CASSLGGQGGRGYTF. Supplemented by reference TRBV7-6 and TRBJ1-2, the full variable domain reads GAGVSQSPRYKVTKRGQDVALRCDPISGHVSLYWYRQALGQGPEFLTYFNYEAQQDKSGLPNDRFSAERPEGSISTLTIQRTEQRDSAMYRCASSLGGQGGRGYTFGSGTRLTVV.

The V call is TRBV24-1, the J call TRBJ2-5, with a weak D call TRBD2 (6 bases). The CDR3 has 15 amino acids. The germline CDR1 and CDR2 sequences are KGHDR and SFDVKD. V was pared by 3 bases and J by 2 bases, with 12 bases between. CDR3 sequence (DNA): TGTGCCACCAGTGATGCCCCTGCGGGGCAAGAGACCCAGTACTTC. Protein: CATSDAPAGQETQYF.

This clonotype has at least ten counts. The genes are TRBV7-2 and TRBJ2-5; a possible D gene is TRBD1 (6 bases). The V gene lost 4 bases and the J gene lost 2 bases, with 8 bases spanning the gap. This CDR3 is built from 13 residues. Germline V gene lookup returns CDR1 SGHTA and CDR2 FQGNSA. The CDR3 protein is CASSYRVQETQYF. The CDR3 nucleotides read TGTGCCAGCAGCTACAGGGTTCAAGAGACCCAGTACTTC.

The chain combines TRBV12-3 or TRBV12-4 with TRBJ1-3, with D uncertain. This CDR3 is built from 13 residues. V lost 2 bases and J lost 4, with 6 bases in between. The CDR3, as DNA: TGTGCCAGCAGTTTATTTATGGGAAACACCATATATTTT. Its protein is CASSLFMGNTIYF.

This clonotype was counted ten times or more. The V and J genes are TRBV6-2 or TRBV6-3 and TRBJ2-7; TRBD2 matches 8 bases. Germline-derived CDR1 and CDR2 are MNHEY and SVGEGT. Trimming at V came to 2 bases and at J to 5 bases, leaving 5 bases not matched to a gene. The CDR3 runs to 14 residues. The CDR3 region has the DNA TGTGCCAGCAGTTACGAGCGGGAGCCGGACGAGCAGTACTTC. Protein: CASSYEREPDEQYF.

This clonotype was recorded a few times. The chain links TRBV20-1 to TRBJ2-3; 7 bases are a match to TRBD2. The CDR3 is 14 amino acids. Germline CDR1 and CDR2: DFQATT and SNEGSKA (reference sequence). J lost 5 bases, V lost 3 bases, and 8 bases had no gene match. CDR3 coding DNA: TGCAGTGCTAGTTGGCGGGAGCGACTAGATACGCAGTATTTT. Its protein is CSASWRERLDTQYF.

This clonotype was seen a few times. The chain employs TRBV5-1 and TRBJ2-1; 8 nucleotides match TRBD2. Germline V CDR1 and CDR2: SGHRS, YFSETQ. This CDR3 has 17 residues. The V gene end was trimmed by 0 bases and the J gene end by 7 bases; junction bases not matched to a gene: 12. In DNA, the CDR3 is TGCGCCAGCAGCTTGGGAAATGACCCGGGACTAGAGAATGAGCAGTTCTTC. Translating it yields CASSLGNDPGLENEQFF.

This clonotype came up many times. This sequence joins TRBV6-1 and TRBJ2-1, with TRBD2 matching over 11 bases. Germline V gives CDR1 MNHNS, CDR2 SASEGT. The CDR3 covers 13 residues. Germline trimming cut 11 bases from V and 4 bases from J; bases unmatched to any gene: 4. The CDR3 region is CAAGLAVYNEQFF. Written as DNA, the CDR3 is TGTGCCGCGGGACTAGCGGTATACAATGAGCAGTTCTTC.

The CDR3 DNA is TGTGCCACCAGTGATTCTAGCTCCCGGGAGGGCCAGAAGACCCAGTACTTC. Its translation is CATSDSSSREGQKTQYF. The chain is built from TRBV24-1 and TRBJ2-5, with 8 positions matching TRBD2. V lost 2 bases to trimming and J lost 6 bases; unmatched junction nucleotides: 13. Germline CDR1 is KGHDR and CDR2 is SFDVKD. The CDR3 has 17 residues.

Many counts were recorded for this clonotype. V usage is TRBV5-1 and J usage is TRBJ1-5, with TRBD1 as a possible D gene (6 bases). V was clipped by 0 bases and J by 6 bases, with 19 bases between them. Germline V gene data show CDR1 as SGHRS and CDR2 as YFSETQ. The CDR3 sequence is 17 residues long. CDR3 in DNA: TGCGCCAGCAGCTTGGTCCATGTAGCAGGGGTGGTTCAGCCCCAGCATTTT. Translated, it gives CASSLVHVAGVVQPQHF.